These 13 T cell receptor beta chains originate from one sample sequenced in a study of cytomegalovirus exposure and HLA in healthy donors. The assay was immunoSEQ multiplex PCR, and TCRdb's table has in-frame clones only and misses some. This table has under 250,000 clones, about 87% appearing once. Sample: PBMCs. The receptors were sampled from a man younger than 30 in good health and CMV-seronegative.

The chain joins TRBV30 to TRBJ1-3; the D is unclear. With 3 bases removed from V and 1 base from J, the gap between germline ends came to 4 bases. The CDR3 has 12 residues. Germline V gene lookup returns CDR1 GTSNPN and CDR2 SVGIG (reference sequence). CDR3 residues: CAWRLSGNTIYF. The CDR3 DNA reads as TGTGCCTGGAGACTTTCTGGAAACACCATATATTTT.

This clone was found a few times. V gene TRBV6-1 combines with J gene TRBJ1-4, with TRBD1 as a possible D gene (5 bases). Germline V CDR1 and CDR2: MNHNS, SASEGT. The CDR3 is made up of 12 amino acids. Trimming took off 6 bases at V and 8 bases at J, with 10 bases between the two ends. In nucleotides, the CDR3 is TGTGCCAGCAGGGGACTGGAAGAAAAACTGTTTTTT. It is translated as CASRGLEEKLFF.

J is TRBJ2-5 and V is TRBV6-5; D perhaps matches TRBD2 (6 bases). CDR3 length: 13 residues. The germline V and J ends were trimmed by 6 bases and 7 bases, with 15 bases remaining between them. The germline gives CDR1 MNHEY, CDR2 SVGAGI. CDR3: CASSPRLGGTQYF. The CDR3 coding sequence is TGTGCCAGCAGCCCCCGACTAGGAGGGACCCAGTACTTC.

This CDR3 is CASSPMAGGPTDTQYF. In DNA, the CDR3 is TGTGCCAGCTCACCAATGGCGGGGGGGCCAACAGATACGCAGTATTTT. The chain carries TRBV18 and TRBJ2-3, with 9 bases aligning to TRBD2. CDR1 is KGHSH and CDR2 is LQKENI in the germline V gene. This CDR3 is 16 amino acids long. V was pared by 2 bases and J by 3 bases, with 6 bases of the junction left unmatched.

The chain has TRBV2 and TRBJ1-5; no firm D call. The germline gives CDR1 SNHLY, CDR2 FYNNEI. The CDR3 is 13 residues long. Trimming took off 7 bases at V and 1 base at J, with 8 bases between the two ends. CDR3 in amino acids: CASNQKSNQPQHF. The CDR3 region has the DNA TGTGCCAGCAACCAGAAGAGCAATCAGCCCCAGCATTTT.

In this sample, this clone turned up once. The V and J genes are TRBV5-1 and TRBJ2-5, with 7 bases lining up with TRBD2. The V gene end was trimmed by 4 bases and the J gene end by 4 bases; junction bases not matched to a gene: 7. This CDR3 has 14 amino acids. Germline lookup yields CDR1 SGHRS and CDR2 YFSETQ. CDR3 nucleotide sequence: TGCGCCAGCAGCCTGGGGAGGGCCTCAGAGACCCAGTACTTC. Translated: CASSLGRASETQYF.

CDR3 DNA: TGTGCCAGCAGCTTAGTTTTAAGGGGGTACTATGGCTACACCTTC. Amino acid sequence: CASSLVLRGYYGYTF. The chain links TRBV7-2 to TRBJ1-2; perhaps TRBD1 as D (6 bases). Trimming cost V 1 base and J 3 bases, with 12 bases left between them. This CDR3 comprises 15 residues. The germline gives CDR1 SGHTA, CDR2 FQGNSA.

The CDR3, as DNA: TGTGCCAGCAGTCCCGGGACAGGGGGGCCCGGGGAGCTGTTTTTT. Encoded protein: CASSPGTGGPGELFF. The chain is built from TRBV6-5 and TRBJ2-2; 11 nucleotides match TRBD1. Germline V gives CDR1 MNHEY, CDR2 SVGAGI. The V gene end was trimmed by 5 bases and the J gene end by 6 bases; junction bases not matched to a gene: 5. The CDR3 extends over 15 amino acids.

This clone was recorded a few times. The V gene is TRBV27, the J gene TRBJ1-5; D perhaps matches TRBD1 (5 bases). Trimming took off 10 bases at V and 6 bases at J, with 13 bases between the two ends. The CDR3 contains 12 residues. The germline gives CDR1 MNHEY, CDR2 SMNVEV (reference sequence). The CDR3 region is CATQGVGQPQHF. In nucleotides, the CDR3 is TGTGCCACGCAAGGGGTTGGTCAGCCCCAGCATTTT.

The CDR3 here is CSVGLRLTDTQYF. The CDR3 nucleotides read TGCAGCGTTGGACTACGACTCACAGATACGCAGTATTTT. The V and J genes are TRBV29-1 and TRBJ2-3; possibly TRBD2 for D (5 bases). V lost 4 bases and J 2 bases, leaving 10 bases between the germline ends. The CDR3 is 13 residues long. Per germline, CDR1 SQVTM and CDR2 ANQGSEA.

This chain joins TRBV5-1 and TRBJ2-3, with 7 positions matching TRBD2. CDR1 is SGHRS and CDR2 is YFSETQ in the germline V gene. The V segment lost 9 bases and the J segment 4 bases; nucleotides outside the gene matches: 8. This CDR3 region has 13 residues. CDR3 loop: CATSSGASDTQYF. CDR3 coding DNA: TGCGCCACTTCAAGCGGGGCGTCAGATACGCAGTATTTT.

The CDR3 DNA is TGTGCCAGCAGCGAACAGGGGGGCACAGATACGCAGTATTTT. Its translation: CASSEQGGTDTQYF. The chain is built from TRBV6-4 and TRBJ2-3; 8 bases line up with TRBD1. The V and J ends lost 6 bases and 1 base, in that order; junction bases with no gene match: 3. This CDR3 is 14 amino acids long. Germline loops: CDR1 MRHNA, CDR2 SNTAGT.

The chain has TRBV6-5 and TRBJ2-5; 9 bases agree with TRBD1. Trimming cost V 6 bases and J 3 bases; bases outside gene matches: 5. Germline CDR1 MNHEY, CDR2 SVGAGI. The length of the CDR3 is 14 residues. The CDR3 reads CASSPGTGKETQYF. Here the CDR3 DNA reads TGTGCCAGCAGCCCCGGGACAGGGAAAGAGACCCAGTACTTC.